This entry lists 18 T cell receptor beta chains sequenced from one sample in a study of cytomegalovirus exposure and HLA in healthy donors. PCR amplification relied on 60 Vbeta primers (plus 13 Jbeta primers). Repertoires were generated with immunoSEQ multiplex PCR, while TCRdb's copy carries only in-frame clones and drops some. The sample has roughly 120,000 clones, around 76% seen once. The sample taken for sequencing was PBMCs. The receptors here all came from a man aged 25-40 years in good health and CMV-seropositive.

The gene calls are TRBV11-2 and TRBJ2-2, with 7 nucleotides matching TRBD2. Germline loops: CDR1 SGHAT, CDR2 FQNNGV. This CDR3 region has 15 residues. The junction had 14 bases not matched to a gene; V was cut back by 7 bases and J by 9 bases. CDR3 sequence: CASKPLGGRARELFF. DNA for the CDR3: TGTGCCAGCAAGCCTTTAGGAGGGAGGGCCCGGGAGCTGTTTTTT. The variable domain in full, with the rest retrieved from reference TRBV11-2 and TRBJ2-2, is EAGVAQSPRYKIIEKRQSVAFWCNPISGHATLYWYQQILGQGPKLLIQFQNNGVVDDSQLPKDRFSAERLKGVDSTLKIQPAKLEDSAVYLCASKPLGGRARELFFGEGSRLTVL.

The V gene is TRBV11-3, the J gene TRBJ2-5, with 7 bases lining up with TRBD2. CDR1 is SGHNT and CDR2 is YENEEA in the germline V gene. The CDR3 has 15 amino acids. J gave up 2 bases and V 2 bases, and 5 bases lay outside the gene matches. The CDR3 sequence is CASSLHRGEQETQYF. CDR3 DNA sequence: TGTGCCAGCAGCTTACACCGGGGGGAGCAAGAGACCCAGTACTTC.

The chain has TRBV27 and TRBJ2-1; perhaps TRBD1 as D (7 bases). This CDR3 has 15 residues. The V end was cut by 7 bases, the J end by 9 bases, with 22 bases between. Germline V lookup: CDR1 MNHEY, CDR2 SMNVEV (reference sequence). The CDR3 loop is CASTRAGTDVFEQFF. The CDR3 nucleotides read TGTGCCAGCACCCGGGCGGGGACAGACGTTTTTGAGCAGTTCTTC.

V usage is TRBV11-2 and J usage is TRBJ2-5, with D maybe TRBD2 (6 bases). The CDR3 has 16 amino acids. The germline V and J ends were trimmed by 5 bases and 1 base, with 17 bases remaining between them. Germline CDR1 is SGHAT and CDR2 is FQNNGV. In DNA, the CDR3 is TGTGCCAGCAGCCCCGGGAGCTGGGCATCCCAAGAGACCCAGTACTTC. Translation gives CASSPGSWASQETQYF.

The chain is built from TRBV6-5 and TRBJ2-7; possible D gene TRBD2, 6 bases. Trimming took 1 base from V and 3 from J, leaving 16 bases between them. Germline-derived CDR1 and CDR2 are MNHEY and SVGAGI. The CDR3 runs to 16 residues. The CDR3 sequence: CASSYFPVEGGYEQYF. The CDR3 DNA sequence: TGTGCCAGCAGTTACTTCCCCGTGGAGGGCGGCTACGAGCAGTACTTC.

The rearrangement joins TRBV14 to TRBJ2-5; 10 positions agree with TRBD2. This CDR3 contains 14 residues. Germline CDR1 and CDR2: SGHDN and FVKESK. Trimming removed 8 bases from V and 4 bases from J; junction bases left unmatched: 7. The CDR3 spells CASASLAGVETQYF. The CDR3 DNA follows: TGTGCCAGCGCCTCTCTAGCGGGAGTAGAGACCCAGTACTTC.

V is TRBV6-5 and J is TRBJ2-1; D possibly corresponds to TRBD1 (6 bases). The CDR3 covers 14 residues. V was clipped by 0 bases and J by 7 bases, with 10 bases between them. Germline V gene data show CDR1 as MNHEY and CDR2 as SVGAGI. The CDR3 region has the DNA TGTGCCAGCAGTTACTCAGTTAGGGGGAATGAGCAGTTCTTC. Residues: CASSYSVRGNEQFF.

A single count supports this clone. The genes are TRBV7-8 and TRBJ2-5; 7 nucleotides match TRBD2. The V and J ends lost 8 bases and 5 bases, in that order; junction bases with no gene match: 11. CDR3 length: 14 amino acids. Per germline, CDR1 SGHVS and CDR2 FQNEAQ. CDR3 nucleotide sequence: TGTGCCAGCGAGGTCGTCGGGGGGAGGGAGACCCAGTACTTC. Its translation is CASEVVGGRETQYF.

This clone was picked up one time. This chain links TRBV6-5 with TRBJ2-7; 7 positions agree with TRBD1. The germline CDR1 and CDR2 sequences are MNHEY and SVGAGI. Trimming removed 6 bases from V and 5 bases from J; junction bases left unmatched: 10. The CDR3 loop spans 14 amino acids. CDR3 in DNA: TGTGCCAGCAGGGATGGACAGGTCATAAACGAGCAGTACTTC. Protein product: CASRDGQVINEQYF.

The J gene is TRBJ2-6, the V gene TRBV9; TRBD1 matches at 7 bases. J was trimmed by 3 bases and V by 3 bases; bases with no gene match: 3. The CDR3 is 15 residues long. The V gene's germline CDR1 is SGDLS and CDR2 YYNGEE. The CDR3 DNA reads TGTGCCAGCAGCGCCGACAGGGTTGGGGCCAACGTCCTGACTTTC. Protein sequence: CASSADRVGANVLTF.

The V and J genes are TRBV7-2 and TRBJ2-5; weak D call: TRBD2 (6 bases). The CDR3 sequence is 15 residues long. V lost 2 bases and J lost 3, with 13 bases in between. Germline-derived CDR1 and CDR2 are SGHTA and FQGNSA. This chain's CDR3 is CASSLSGGRKETQYF. The CDR3 DNA is TGTGCCAGCAGCTTATCCGGGGGAAGGAAAGAGACCCAGTACTTC.

The chain employs TRBV6-5 and TRBJ2-7, with 10 nucleotides matching TRBD1. V lost 1 base to trimming and J lost 8 bases; unmatched junction nucleotides: 8. The germline V gene encodes CDR1 MNHEY and CDR2 SVGAGI. CDR3 length equals 15 residues. CDR3 DNA: TGTGCCAGCAGTTACTTCGGGACAGGGGCTAGCCAGCAGTACTTC. It specifies CASSYFGTGASQQYF.

The V gene is TRBV27, the J gene TRBJ1-2; no definite D call. Trimming removed 5 bases at V and 8 bases at J, with 12 bases between. CDR1 and CDR2 (germline): MNHEY, SMNVEV (reference sequence). The CDR3 contains 12 residues. For the CDR3, the DNA is TGTGCCAGCAGTCCCTCGTCGGGGGGCTACACCTTC. Translated: CASSPSSGGYTF.

The sample holds one count of this clone. The CDR3, as DNA: TGTGCCAGCAGTTTATTCCCGCGACAGGGCCTGAAGTCCTACGAGCAGTACTTC. Its translation is CASSLFPRQGLKSYEQYF. The chain joins TRBV28 to TRBJ2-7; 7 bases are a match to TRBD1. V lost 1 base and J lost 1; bases outside the gene matches: 13. This CDR3 region has 18 residues. Germline V gene data show CDR1 as MDHEN and CDR2 as SYDVKM.

The chain recombines TRBV28 with TRBJ2-3; TRBD1 matches 8 bases. V shed 10 bases and J 3 bases; nucleotides not matched to a gene: 9. Germline V gene data show CDR1 as MDHEN and CDR2 as SYDVKM. The CDR3 length is 14 residues. DNA of the CDR3: TGTGCCACCCGGTTCGGGGACAGGACAGATACGCAGTATTTT. Translated: CATRFGDRTDTQYF.

This chain joins TRBV2 and TRBJ1-5, with D uncertain. The germline gives CDR1 SNHLY, CDR2 FYNNEI. The CDR3 is 15 residues long. Trimming left V 5 bases short and J 0 bases short, with 11 bases between. This CDR3 is CASSSGRYSNQPQHF. For the CDR3, the DNA is TGTGCCAGCAGTTCCGGGAGGTATAGCAATCAGCCCCAGCATTTT.

CDR3 amino acids: CASSLELATQYF. The CDR3 nucleotides read TGTGCCAGCAGCTTAGAATTGGCGACCCAGTACTTC. The chain couples TRBV11-2 to TRBJ2-5; D gene uncertain. The CDR3 consists of 12 residues. V gave up 0 bases and J gave up 7 bases, with 6 bases separating them. From germline, CDR1 is SGHAT and CDR2 FQNNGV.

The rearrangement joins TRBV9 to TRBJ2-7; 8 positions agree with TRBD1. CDR3 length: 15 amino acids. Looked up from germline, CDR1 is SGDLS and CDR2 is YYNGEE. V dropped 0 bases and J dropped 3; count of bases not matched to a gene: 5. The chain's CDR3 is CASSVGGTGLYEQYF. In DNA form, the CDR3 reads TGTGCCAGCAGCGTAGGCGGGACAGGACTCTACGAGCAGTACTTC.